This TCR beta chain was sequenced during a study of T cell changes during pregnancy in multiple sclerosis. The table came from immunoSEQ multiplex PCR; TCRdb's copy has only in-frame clones and leaves some out. The data hold under 150,000 clones, with roughly 95% observed a single time. After removal of 0 bases from V and 2 bases from J, the junction contained 6 bases not matched to a gene. CDR1 is SGHDT, CDR2 YYEEEE, per germline. The CDR3 extends over 17 amino acids. The sequencing here drew on peripheral blood, taken after pregnancy. The chain combines TRBV5-6 with TRBJ2-1, with TRBD2 matching 9 bases. The sequence was obtained from a female donor with multiple sclerosis, enrolled in a pregnancy study. The CDR3 nucleotides read TGTGCCAGCAGCTTGGTTTTTCTAGCGGGACCCTACAATGAGCAGTTCTTC. As protein: CASSLVFLAGPYNEQFF.